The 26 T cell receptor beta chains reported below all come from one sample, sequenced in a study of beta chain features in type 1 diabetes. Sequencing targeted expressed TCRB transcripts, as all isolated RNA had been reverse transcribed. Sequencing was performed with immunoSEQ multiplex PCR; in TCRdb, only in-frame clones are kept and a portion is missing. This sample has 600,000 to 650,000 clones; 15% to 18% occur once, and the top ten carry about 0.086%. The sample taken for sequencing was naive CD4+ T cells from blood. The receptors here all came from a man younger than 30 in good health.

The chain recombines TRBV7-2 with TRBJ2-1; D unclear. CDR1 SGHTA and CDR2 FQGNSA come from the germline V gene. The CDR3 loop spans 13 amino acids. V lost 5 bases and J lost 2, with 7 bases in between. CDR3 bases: TGTGCCAGCAGCCCCGCCCCCTACAATGAGCAGTTCTTC. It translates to CASSPAPYNEQFF.

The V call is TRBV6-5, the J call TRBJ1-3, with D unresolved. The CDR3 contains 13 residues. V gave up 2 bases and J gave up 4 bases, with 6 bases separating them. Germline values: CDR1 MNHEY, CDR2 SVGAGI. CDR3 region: CASSYGIGNTIYF. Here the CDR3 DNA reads TGTGCCAGCAGTTACGGGATAGGAAACACCATATATTTT.

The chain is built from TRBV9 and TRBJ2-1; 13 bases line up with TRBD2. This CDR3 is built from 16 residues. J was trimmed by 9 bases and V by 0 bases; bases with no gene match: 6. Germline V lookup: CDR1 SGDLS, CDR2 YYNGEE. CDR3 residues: CASSVVAGLAGIEQFF. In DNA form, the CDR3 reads TGTGCCAGCAGCGTAGTAGCGGGACTAGCGGGAATTGAGCAGTTCTTC. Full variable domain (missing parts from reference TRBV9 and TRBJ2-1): DSGVTQTPKHLITATGQRVTLRCSPRSGDLSVYWYQQSLDQGLQFLIQYYNGEERAKGNILERFSAQQFPDLHSELNLSSLELGDSALYFCASSVVAGLAGIEQFFGPGTRLTVL.

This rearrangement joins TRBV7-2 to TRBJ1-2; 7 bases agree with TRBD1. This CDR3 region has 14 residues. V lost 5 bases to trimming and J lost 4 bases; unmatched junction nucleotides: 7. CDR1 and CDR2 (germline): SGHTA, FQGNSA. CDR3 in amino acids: CASSRPTGTYGYTF. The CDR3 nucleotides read TGTGCCAGCAGCCGCCCGACAGGGACCTATGGCTACACCTTC.

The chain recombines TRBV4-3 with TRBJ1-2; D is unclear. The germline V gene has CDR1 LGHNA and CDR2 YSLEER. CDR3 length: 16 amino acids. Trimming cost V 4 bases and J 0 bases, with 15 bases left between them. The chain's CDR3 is CASSPTTSGTNYGYTF. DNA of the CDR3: TGCGCCAGCAGCCCGACTACCAGCGGTACTAACTATGGCTACACCTTC.

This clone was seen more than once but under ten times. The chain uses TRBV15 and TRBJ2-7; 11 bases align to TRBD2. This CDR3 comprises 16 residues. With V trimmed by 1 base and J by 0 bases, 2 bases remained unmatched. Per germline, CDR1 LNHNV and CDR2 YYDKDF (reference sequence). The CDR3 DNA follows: TGTGCCACCAGCAGAGGGGGGACTAGCGGCTCCTACGAGCAGTACTTC. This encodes CATSRGGTSGSYEQYF.

CDR3 DNA: TGTGCCAGCAGCGGGGGTTGGGAAGTTAATGAAAAACTGTTTTTT. As protein: CASSGGWEVNEKLFF. The gene calls are TRBV9 and TRBJ1-4; D gene uncertain. V lost 3 bases and J 4 bases, leaving 13 bases between the germline ends. Germline V lookup: CDR1 SGDLS, CDR2 YYNGEE. This CDR3 region has 15 residues.

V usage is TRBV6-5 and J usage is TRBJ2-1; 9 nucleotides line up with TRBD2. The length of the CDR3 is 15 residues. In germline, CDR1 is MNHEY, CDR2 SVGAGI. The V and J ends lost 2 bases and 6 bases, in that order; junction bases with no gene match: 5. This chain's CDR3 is CASSYGGLAVNEQFF. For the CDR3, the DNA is TGTGCCAGCAGTTACGGGGGACTAGCCGTCAATGAGCAGTTCTTC.

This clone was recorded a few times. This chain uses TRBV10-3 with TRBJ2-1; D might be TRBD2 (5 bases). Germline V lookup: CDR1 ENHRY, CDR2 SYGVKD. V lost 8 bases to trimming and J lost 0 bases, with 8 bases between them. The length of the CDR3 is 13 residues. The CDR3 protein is CAIAGYSYNEQFF. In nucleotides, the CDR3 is TGTGCCATCGCGGGTTACTCCTACAATGAGCAGTTCTTC.

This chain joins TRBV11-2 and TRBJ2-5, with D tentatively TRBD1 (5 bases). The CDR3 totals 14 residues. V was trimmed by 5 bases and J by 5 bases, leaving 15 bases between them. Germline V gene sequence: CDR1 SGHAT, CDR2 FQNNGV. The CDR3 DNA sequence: TGTGCCAGCAGCCTAAACCAGGGTACGGAGACCCAGTACTTC. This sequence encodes CASSLNQGTETQYF.

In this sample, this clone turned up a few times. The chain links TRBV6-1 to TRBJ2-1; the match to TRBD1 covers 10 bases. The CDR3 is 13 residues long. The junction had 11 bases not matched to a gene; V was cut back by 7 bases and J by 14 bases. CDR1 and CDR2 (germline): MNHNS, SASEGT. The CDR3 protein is CASTGQGFLGEFF. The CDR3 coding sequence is TGTGCCAGCACGGGACAGGGGTTTTTAGGGGAGTTCTTC.

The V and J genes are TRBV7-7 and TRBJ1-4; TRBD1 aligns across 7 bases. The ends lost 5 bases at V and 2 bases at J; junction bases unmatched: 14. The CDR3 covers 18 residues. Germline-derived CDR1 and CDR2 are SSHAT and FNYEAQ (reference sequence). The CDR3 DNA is TGTGCCAGCAGCCGGCGCCAGGGGGATGAGGGGACTAATGAAAAACTGTTTTTT. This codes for CASSRRQGDEGTNEKLFF.

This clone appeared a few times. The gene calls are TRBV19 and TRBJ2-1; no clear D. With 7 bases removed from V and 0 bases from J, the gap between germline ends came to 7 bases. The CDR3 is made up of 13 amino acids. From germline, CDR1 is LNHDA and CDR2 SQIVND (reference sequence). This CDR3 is CASKEVSYNEQFF. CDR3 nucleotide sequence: TGTGCCAGTAAGGAAGTCTCCTACAATGAGCAGTTCTTC.

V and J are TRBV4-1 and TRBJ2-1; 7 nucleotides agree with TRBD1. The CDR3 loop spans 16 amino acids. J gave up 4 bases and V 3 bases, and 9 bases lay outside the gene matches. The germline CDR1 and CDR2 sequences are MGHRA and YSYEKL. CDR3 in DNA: TGCGCCAGCAGCCAGGATCCGGGACAGCCATACAATGAGCAGTTCTTC. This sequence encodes CASSQDPGQPYNEQFF.

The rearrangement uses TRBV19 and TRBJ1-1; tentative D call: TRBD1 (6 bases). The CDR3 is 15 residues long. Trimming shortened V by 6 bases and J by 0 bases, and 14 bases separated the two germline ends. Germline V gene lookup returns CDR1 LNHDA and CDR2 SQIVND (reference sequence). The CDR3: CASRFSQGMNTEAFF. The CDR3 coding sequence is TGTGCCAGTAGATTCTCCCAGGGGATGAACACTGAAGCTTTCTTT.

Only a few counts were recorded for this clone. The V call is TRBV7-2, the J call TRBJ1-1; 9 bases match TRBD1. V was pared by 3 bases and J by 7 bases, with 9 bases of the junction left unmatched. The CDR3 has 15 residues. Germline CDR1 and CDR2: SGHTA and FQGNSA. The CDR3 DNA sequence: TGTGCCAGCAGCTTCCCCAAACAGGGGGCGGGTGAAGCTTTCTTT. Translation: CASSFPKQGAGEAFF.

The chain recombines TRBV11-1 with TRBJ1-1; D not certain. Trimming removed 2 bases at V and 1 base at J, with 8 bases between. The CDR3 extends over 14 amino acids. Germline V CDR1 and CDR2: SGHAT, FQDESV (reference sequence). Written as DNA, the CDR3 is TGTGCCAGCAGCTTATGGGCTAAGAACACTGAAGCTTTCTTT. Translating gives CASSLWAKNTEAFF.

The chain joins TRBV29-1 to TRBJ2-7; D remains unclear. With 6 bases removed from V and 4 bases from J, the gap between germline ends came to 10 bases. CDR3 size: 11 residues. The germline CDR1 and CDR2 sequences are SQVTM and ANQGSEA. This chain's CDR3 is CSVADGYEQYF. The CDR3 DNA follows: TGCAGCGTCGCCGACGGGTACGAGCAGTACTTC.

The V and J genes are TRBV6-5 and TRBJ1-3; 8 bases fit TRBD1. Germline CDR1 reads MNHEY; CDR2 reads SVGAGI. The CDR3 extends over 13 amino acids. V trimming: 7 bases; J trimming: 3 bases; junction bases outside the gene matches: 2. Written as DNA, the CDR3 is TGTGCCAGCATCGGACAGGGTGGAAACACCATATATTTT. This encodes CASIGQGGNTIYF.

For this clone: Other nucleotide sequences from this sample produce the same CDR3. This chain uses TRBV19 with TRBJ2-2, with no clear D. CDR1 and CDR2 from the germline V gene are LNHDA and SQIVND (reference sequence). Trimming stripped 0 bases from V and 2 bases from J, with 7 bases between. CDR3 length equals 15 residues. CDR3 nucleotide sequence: TGTGCCAGTAGTATAGACAGGAGAAACACCGGGGAGCTGTTTTTT. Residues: CASSIDRRNTGELFF.

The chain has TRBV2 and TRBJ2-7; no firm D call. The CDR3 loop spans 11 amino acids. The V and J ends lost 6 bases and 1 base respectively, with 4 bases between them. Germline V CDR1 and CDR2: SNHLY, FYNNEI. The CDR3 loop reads CASSMSYEQYF. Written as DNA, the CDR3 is TGTGCCAGCAGCATGTCCTACGAGCAGTACTTC.

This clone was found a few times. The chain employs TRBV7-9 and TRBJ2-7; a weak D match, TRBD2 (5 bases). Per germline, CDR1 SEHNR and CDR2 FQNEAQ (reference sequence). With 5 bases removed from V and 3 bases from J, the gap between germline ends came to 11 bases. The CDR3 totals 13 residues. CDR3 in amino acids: CASSLGLLYEQYF. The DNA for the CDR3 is TGTGCCAGCAGCCTAGGACTTCTCTACGAGCAGTACTTC.

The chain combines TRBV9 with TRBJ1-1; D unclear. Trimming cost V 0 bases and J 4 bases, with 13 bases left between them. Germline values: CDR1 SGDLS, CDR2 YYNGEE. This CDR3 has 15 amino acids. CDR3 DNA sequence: TGTGCCAGCAGCGTAGCTGAAAGGGTGGGCACTGAAGCTTTCTTT. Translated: CASSVAERVGTEAFF.

The CDR3 region has the DNA TGCGCCAGCTTGCTAGCGGGAGGCTCAGATACGCAGTATTTT. Translated, it gives CASLLAGGSDTQYF. The gene calls are TRBV5-1 and TRBJ2-3, with 11 bases lining up with TRBD2. The CDR3 has 14 amino acids. Trimming removed 7 bases from V and 4 bases from J; junction bases left unmatched: 5. The germline gives CDR1 SGHRS, CDR2 YFSETQ.

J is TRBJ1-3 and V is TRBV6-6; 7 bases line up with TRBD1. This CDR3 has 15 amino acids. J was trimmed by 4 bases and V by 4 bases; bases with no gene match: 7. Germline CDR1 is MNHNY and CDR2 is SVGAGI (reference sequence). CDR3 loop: CASSFPGQLGNTIYF. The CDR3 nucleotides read TGTGCCAGCAGTTTTCCGGGACAGTTAGGAAACACCATATATTTT.

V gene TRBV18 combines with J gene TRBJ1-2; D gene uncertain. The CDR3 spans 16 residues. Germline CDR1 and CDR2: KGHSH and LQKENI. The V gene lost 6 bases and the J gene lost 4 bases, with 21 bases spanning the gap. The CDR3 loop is CASSTKGTASPYGYTF. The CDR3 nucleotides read TGTGCCAGCTCCACCAAAGGAACAGCCTCACCCTATGGCTACACCTTC. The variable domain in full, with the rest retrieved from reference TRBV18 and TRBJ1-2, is NAGVMQNPRHLVRRRGQEARLRCSPMKGHSHVYWYRQLPEEGLKFMVYLQKENIIDESGMPKERFSAEFPKEGPSILRIQQVVRGDSAAYFCASSTKGTASPYGYTFGSGTRLTVV.